One sample yielded the 25 T cell receptor beta chains listed below, sequenced in a study of T cell repertoires in cytomegalovirus infection. TCRdb re-called the reads through MiXCR, storing one row per CDR3 protein. The sample shows 490,000 or so distinct CDR3 sequences, 11% of them seen only once. Input material: PBMCs. All receptors come from a human donor in good health (CMV status not recorded). Some clones in this sample may be carry-over from other donors' samples.

In its sample, this clonotype was seen a few times. This chain uses TRBV7-6 with TRBJ2-3; D is perhaps TRBD1 (6 bases). Germline CDR1 reads SGHVS; CDR2 reads FNYEAQ. This CDR3 has 16 amino acids. V gave up 0 bases and J gave up 5 bases, with 15 bases separating them. This CDR3 is CASSLAAVTQGDTQYF. The CDR3 nucleotides read TGTGCCAGCAGCTTAGCTGCGGTAACACAGGGAGATACGCAGTATTTT.

This clonotype occurred many times. The CDR3 region is CASSQDIGNTIYF. The CDR3 DNA is TGTGCCAGCAGCCAAGATATTGGAAACACCATATATTTT. The gene calls are TRBV4-2 and TRBJ1-3; no clear D. Between the trimmed V and J ends, which lost 0 bases and 3 bases, there was a span of 3 bases. Germline CDR1 and CDR2: LGHNA and YNFKEQ. The CDR3 is made up of 13 amino acids.

Note on this clonotype: This may arise from a read error, as a much more abundant clone is one base away. The chain recombines TRBV6-5 with TRBJ2-3; TRBD2 is a possible D gene (5 bases). There are 15 residues in the CDR3. CDR1 and CDR2 from the germline V gene are MNHEY and SVGAGI. As DNA, the CDR3 is TGTGCCATCAGTGAAAATAGCGCTAGCACAGATACGCAGTATTTT. It specifies CAISENSASTDTQYF.

This clonotype was observed at least ten times. The chain employs TRBV2 and TRBJ1-2; D might be TRBD1 (5 bases). CDR3 length equals 13 residues. Deletions cut 6 bases from V and 4 bases from J, with 12 bases between. The germline V gene has CDR1 SNHLY and CDR2 FYNNEI. CDR3 protein: CASSADSPYGYTF. The DNA for the CDR3 is TGTGCCAGCAGCGCCGACAGCCCCTATGGCTACACCTTC.

This clonotype was seen at least ten times. The V and J genes are TRBV27 and TRBJ2-7; 7 bases align to TRBD2. Trimming cost V 7 bases and J 3 bases; bases outside gene matches: 12. CDR3 length equals 15 residues. CDR1 and CDR2 (germline): MNHEY, SMNVEV (reference sequence). The CDR3 DNA reads as TGTGCCAGCACCCCTGGCGGGGGTAGTAACTACGAGCAGTACTTC. Protein product: CASTPGGGSNYEQYF.

The chain carries TRBV10-3 and TRBJ1-1; the D gene is possibly TRBD1 (5 bases). The germline V gene has CDR1 ENHRY and CDR2 SYGVKD. Trimming took 2 bases from V and 5 from J, leaving 9 bases between them. This CDR3 is 13 amino acids long. The DNA for the CDR3 is TGTGCCATCAGTGAGCCGACAGTAACTGAAGCTTTCTTT. Protein: CAISEPTVTEAFF.

This clonotype was observed at least ten times. The chain has TRBV11-2 and TRBJ2-4, with a possible D match to TRBD2 (6 bases). This CDR3 spans 15 amino acids. Trimming removed 0 bases at V and 7 bases at J, with 13 bases between. Looked up from germline, CDR1 is SGHAT and CDR2 is FQNNGV. CDR3 region: CASSLDRRVQNIQYF. DNA of the CDR3: TGTGCCAGCAGCTTAGATCGGAGGGTACAGAACATTCAGTACTTC.

This clonotype was recorded many times. The chain has TRBV9 and TRBJ1-5; D is perhaps TRBD1 (5 bases). V was cut by 4 bases and J by 7 bases, with 21 bases left in between. Germline CDR1 SGDLS, CDR2 YYNGEE. The CDR3 is 16 amino acids. The CDR3 region has the DNA TGTGCCAGCAGCCCCTCGGGGGAGGGAGCCGTCCAGCCCCAGCATTTT. Encoded protein: CASSPSGEGAVQPQHF. Full variable domain (missing parts from reference TRBV9 and TRBJ1-5): DSGVTQTPKHLITATGQRVTLRCSPRSGDLSVYWYQQSLDQGLQFLIQYYNGEERAKGNILERFSAQQFPDLHSELNLSSLELGDSALYFCASSPSGEGAVQPQHFGDGTRLSIL.

The sample holds a few counts of this clonotype. The gene calls are TRBV7-9 and TRBJ1-6; D remains unclear. Germline CDR1 is SEHNR and CDR2 is FQNEAQ (reference sequence). V gave up 6 bases and J gave up 0 bases, with 15 bases separating them. The CDR3 length is 17 residues. The CDR3 here is CASSGPDGSSYNSPLHF. CDR3 coding DNA: TGTGCCAGCAGTGGACCGGACGGGAGCTCCTATAATTCACCCCTCCACTTT.

This clonotype was counted ten times or more. The J gene is TRBJ2-6, the V gene TRBV20-1; D is possibly TRBD1 or TRBD2 (7 bases each). The germline V gene has CDR1 DFQATT and CDR2 SNEGSKA (reference sequence). Trimming pared 6 bases from V and 0 bases from J, leaving 18 bases between. The CDR3 runs to 17 residues. Written as DNA, the CDR3 is TGCAGTGCCAAAGGGGGGGGACAGTCCTCTGGGGCCAACGTCCTGACTTTC. It translates to CSAKGGGQSSGANVLTF.

This clonotype was observed many times. The rearrangement joins TRBV12-3 or TRBV12-4 to TRBJ1-2, with 9 bases that match TRBD1. The CDR3 covers 14 residues. J gave up 5 bases and V 5 bases, and 6 bases lay outside the gene matches. The CDR3 DNA reads as TGTGCCAGCAGTCAGGGGACAGGGAGTTATGGCTACACCTTC. This encodes CASSQGTGSYGYTF.

A few counts support this clonotype. The chain combines TRBV11-2 with TRBJ2-2; D is undetermined. V lost 4 bases and J 6 bases, leaving 9 bases between the germline ends. Germline assignment: CDR1 SGHAT and CDR2 FQNNGV. The CDR3 loop spans 13 amino acids. CDR3 DNA: TGTGCCAGCAGCTCGATTGACGCCGGGGAGCTGTTTTTT. Translated: CASSSIDAGELFF.

This clonotype was seen a few times. This chain connects TRBV19 to TRBJ2-7; D remains ambiguous. Trimming removed 5 bases from V and 8 bases from J, with 16 bases in between. Looked up from germline, CDR1 is LNHDA and CDR2 is SQIVND (reference sequence). This CDR3 contains 13 residues. The CDR3: CASSLYLETKQYF. CDR3 nucleotide sequence: TGTGCCAGTAGTCTATACCTGGAAACGAAGCAGTACTTC. Full variable domain (missing parts from reference TRBV19 and TRBJ2-7): DGGITQSPKYLFRKEGQNVTLSCEQNLNHDAMYWYRQDPGQGLRLIYYSQIVNDFQKGDIAEGYSVSREKKESFPLTVTSAQKNPTAFYLCASSLYLETKQYFGPGTRLTVT.

There are many counts of this clonotype. Here the CDR3 DNA reads TGTGCCAGCAGCTTTGGAGCGGGACCGCAAGAGACCCAGTACTTC. It is translated as CASSFGAGPQETQYF. The chain carries TRBV11-2 and TRBJ2-5; the match to TRBD2 covers 7 bases. Germline CDR1 is SGHAT and CDR2 is FQNNGV. V lost 3 bases and J lost 2; bases outside the gene matches: 6. The length of the CDR3 is 15 residues.

In its sample, this clonotype was seen many times. V is TRBV7-9 and J is TRBJ1-5; D is unresolved. This CDR3 has 14 amino acids. Between the trimmed V and J ends, which lost 5 bases and 4 bases, there was a span of 12 bases. Looked up from germline, CDR1 is SEHNR and CDR2 is FQNEAQ (reference sequence). CDR3 coding DNA: TGTGCCAGCAGCCACTCGGCGGGGAATCAGCCCCAGCATTTT. It translates to CASSHSAGNQPQHF.

The rearrangement links TRBV24-1 to TRBJ1-5, with D tentatively TRBD1 (5 bases). This CDR3 contains 13 residues. Trimming removed 3 bases at V and 6 bases at J, with 8 bases between. Germline-derived CDR1 and CDR2 are KGHDR and SFDVKD. The CDR3 protein is CATSDRQGQPQHF. CDR3 sequence (DNA): TGTGCCACCAGTGATCGCCAGGGTCAGCCCCAGCATTTT.

The table lists this clonotype with many counts. The rearrangement links TRBV20-1 to TRBJ1-2; D uncertain. Germline V lookup: CDR1 DFQATT, CDR2 SNEGSKA (reference sequence). The germline V and J ends were trimmed by 3 bases and 6 bases, with 11 bases remaining between them. The CDR3 is 12 residues long. In nucleotides, the CDR3 is TGCAGTGCTAGTCGGTGGGGAGATGGCTACACCTTC. It encodes CSASRWGDGYTF.

This clonotype was seen a handful of times. The chain uses TRBV14 and TRBJ2-1; 12 positions match TRBD2. In germline, CDR1 is SGHDN, CDR2 FVKESK. This CDR3 has 17 amino acids. V dropped 0 bases and J dropped 8; count of bases not matched to a gene: 8. In DNA form, the CDR3 reads TGTGCCAGCAGCCAAGATCTGACTAGCGGGAGCCCCCATGAGCAGTTCTTC. It encodes CASSQDLTSGSPHEQFF.

This clonotype was seen at least ten times. The J gene is TRBJ1-2, the V gene TRBV19; D ambiguous. CDR3 length: 13 residues. Germline CDR1 reads LNHDA; CDR2 reads SQIVND (reference sequence). V was clipped by 5 bases and J by 2 bases, with 9 bases between them. The CDR3 DNA is TGTGCCAGTAGTGTGGCGGTGAACTATGGCTACACCTTC. This gives the protein CASSVAVNYGYTF.

This clonotype appeared a few times. The chain carries TRBV12-3 or TRBV12-4 and TRBJ2-6, with D unresolved. The CDR3 is 11 amino acids. Trimming removed 7 bases from V and 4 bases from J, with 2 bases in between. As DNA, the CDR3 is TGTGCCAGCACCGGGGCCAACGTCCTGACTTTC. This encodes CASTGANVLTF.

This clonotype occurred many times. V gene TRBV5-1 combines with J gene TRBJ2-3; 11 bases align to TRBD2. CDR1 and CDR2 (germline): SGHRS, YFSETQ. Trimming removed 4 bases from V and 6 bases from J; junction bases left unmatched: 13. This CDR3 is 17 amino acids long. This CDR3 is CASSPSGRSGRVDTQYF. The DNA of the CDR3 is TGCGCCAGCAGCCCCTCGGGTCGTAGCGGGAGGGTGGATACGCAGTATTTT.

This clonotype was detected many times. The chain couples TRBV6-1 to TRBJ1-5; D unclear. Trimming removed 5 bases at V and 1 base at J, with 9 bases between. In germline, CDR1 is MNHNS, CDR2 SASEGT. There are 14 residues in the CDR3. As DNA, the CDR3 is TGTGCCAGCAGTTTAGTCCCGAGCAATCAGCCCCAGCATTTT. It specifies CASSLVPSNQPQHF.

This clonotype was seen repeatedly, ten times or more. V usage is TRBV29-1 and J usage is TRBJ2-7; a possible D gene is TRBD2 (6 bases). Germline CDR1 reads SQVTM; CDR2 reads ANQGSEA. This CDR3 has 13 residues. The ends were cut back, 4 bases at V and 7 bases at J, with 17 bases in the middle. CDR3 loop: CSVVAGRWGEQYF. CDR3 bases: TGCAGCGTTGTGGCGGGAAGGTGGGGAGAGCAGTACTTC.

This clonotype was observed a few times. The chain carries TRBV20-1 and TRBJ2-7; 13 positions match TRBD2. With 5 bases clipped from V and 7 bases from J, the junction kept 8 bases outside the gene matches. Per the germline V gene, CDR1 is DFQATT and CDR2 is SNEGSKA (reference sequence). The CDR3 runs 14 residues. Written as DNA, the CDR3 is TGCAGTGCTTCCCCAGGACTAGCGGGAGCTGAGCAGTACTTC. The encoded protein is CSASPGLAGAEQYF.

There are many counts of this clonotype. The rearrangement joins TRBV6-5 to TRBJ2-5; D could derive from TRBD1 or TRBD2 (5 bases each). The CDR3 spans 14 residues. Per the germline V gene, CDR1 is MNHEY and CDR2 is SVGAGI. Trimming cost V 2 bases and J 7 bases, with 14 bases left between them. CDR3 region: CASSYTDPRGTQYF. Here the CDR3 DNA reads TGTGCCAGCAGTTACACGGACCCGAGGGGGACCCAGTACTTC.